The clone carrying this T cell receptor (beta chain) showed up just a few times. Trimming cost V 2 bases and J 3 bases, with 5 bases left between them. The V gene's germline CDR1 is DFQATT and CDR2 SNEGSKA (reference sequence). The CDR3 totals 12 residues. This sample stems from a study of human T cells and chemical hapten exposure. Time point meaning: patch test 1, 2 weeks after DPC sensitization. Treatment in this sample: therapeutic diphenylcyclopropenone sensitization with weekly scalp DPC. TCRdb independently ran MiXCR on the RACE reads; one entry per CDR3 protein. The table has nearly 350,000 distinct CDR3 sequences, approximately 6.9% seen once; the top ten hold roughly 7.9%.

This receptor was identified in a woman between 18 and 30 years old with alopecia areata. Some clones in this sample may be carry-over from other donors' samples. This sample comprised whole blood, obtained in connection with sensitization to the hapten diphenylcyclopropenone (DPC). The gene calls are TRBV20-1 and TRBJ1-3, with no clear D. The DNA of the CDR3 is TGCAGTGCTAGATCAATTGGAAACACCATATATTTT. Encoded protein: CSARSIGNTIYF.